This T cell receptor (beta chain) is drawn from a study of identical twins. Broader study findings: For cord blood, abundant beta clonotypes had fewer insertions, unlike memory repertoires, which showed none.

V lost 9 bases and J lost 4, with 20 bases in between. CDR3 size: 15 residues. CDR1 is SGHRS, CDR2 YFSETQ, per germline. A note on this clonotype: Its antigen is unidentified.

TCRdb reprocessed the 5' RACE reads via MiXCR and lists one record per CDR3 protein. The sample yields some 1,600,000 distinct CDR3 sequences, about 31% seen once. V and J are TRBV5-1 and TRBJ2-1; D tentatively reads TRBD1 or TRBD2 (5 bases each). Sequencing was done on a sample of cord blood. This TCR was recovered from a newborn girl in good health. CDR3 residues: CAISPPGPGYNEQFF. CDR3 coding DNA: TGCGCCATCTCTCCCCCGGGACCGGGGTACAATGAGCAGTTCTTC.